This entry describes one TCR beta chain. The antigen it recognizes is unknown. Base qualities are not at hand, and no much larger clone is one base apart. CDR1 and CDR2, looked up from the germline V gene (reference sequence), are LNHDA and SQIVND. The CDR3 contains 14 residues, cysteine and phenylalanine counted. Only the CDR3 part of the read is kept: 42 bases, read in frame from the first base. V has 5 bases trimmed and J has 3 bases trimmed; junction bases matching no gene number 4. The donors belonged to the validation cohort of about 120 subjects, which was separate from the approximately 610-subject first cohort. The data originate from a study of cytomegalovirus exposure and HLA in healthy donors listed by TCRdb under 2017. For the wider study: According to a later analysis, the approximately 120 validation repertoires were produced on the same platform as the 700 or so repertoires of the first cohort. A separate validation cohort of 100 to 150 different subjects was used in addition to the roughly 700-subject first cohort. The study aimed to test whether signatures of past pathogen exposure could be identified by cataloging public T cell receptors. The study combined high-throughput TCR immunosequencing, statistical association of individual TCRs with disease status, and machine learning to predict cytomegalovirus infection status. Overall study outcomes, separate from this receptor: The classifier was reported to diagnose cytomegalovirus status with high specificity and sensitivity in both the original and validation cohorts. While some public TCRs were present in many individuals, most TCR sequences turned up only very rarely across donors. A later analysis lacked HLA typing for the validation cohort, so it scored co-occurrence in that cohort across all 120 or so repertoires. In vitro tests confirmed that a few of the cytomegalovirus-associated TCR beta chains recognize cytomegalovirus antigens. Of the cluster scores, roughly 93% were above 0 in a later analysis, which found that TCRs clustered in the first cohort also tended to co-occur in the 95 to 150 validation repertoires. The authors suggested that the approach could potentially be generalized to other disease states and immunological phenotypes. In the study, around 150 TCR beta chains were listed as associated with cytomegalovirus.

The library relied on the immunoSEQ multiplex PCR assay. The authors processed their data as follows. To diagnose cytomegalovirus status from the catalog of TCR beta chain sequences, a statistical classification framework was built. TCRdb took over this immuneACCESS table, retaining in-frame rearrangements with V and J assigned. Such tables are incomplete; in checked studies, under half of the missing clones stem from an unresolved V gene, and the remainder is unexplained. The V and J calls and clone size are taken from that table; D and trimming were inferred from the DNA. The sample profile shows 50,000 to 80,000 clones; roughly 95% of them were found once. The biggest ten clones account for approximately 6.4% of the sample.

The TCR sequence derives from a woman aged 18-29 years in good health and CMV-seropositive. The chain links TRBV19 with TRBJ2-7, with TRBD2 matching 10 junction bases. Material: PBMCs. The base sequence is TGTGCCAGTAGTTCAGCGGGAGGGGGCTACGAGCAGTACTTC. Translation gives CASSSAGGGYEQYF.